This T cell receptor beta chain was sequenced in a study of blood T cells in healthy people across ages. This clonotype occurred a few times. What it binds is not known. For the second PCR, which ran for 7 to 11 cycles, a sample-barcoded 5' primer and a J-beta primer mix were used. A single record per CDR3 protein comes from TCRdb applying MiXCR to the 5' RACE reads. The sample has roughly 800,000 distinct CDR3 sequences; about 25% are singletons. Study-wide results and limits: Roughly linearly, TCR beta diversity per million T cells fell as age increased.

The sample was also reused in another study, on T cells of mothers and their children. That report notes: Three healthy Caucasian mothers served as donors, and their six children did as well.

The specimen sequenced was blood. This clonotype was obtained from a boy aged 5-17 years in good health.

Here the CDR3 reads CASSQTGLAGSNTQYF. DNA of the CDR3: TGCGCCAGCAGCCAAACGGGACTAGCGGGATCGAATACGCAGTATTTT. The V and J genes are TRBV4-1 and TRBJ2-3, with TRBD2 identical over 13 bases. V lost 2 bases, J lost 7 bases, and 6 bases stayed unmatched. The germline V gene has CDR1 MGHRA and CDR2 YSYEKL. This CDR3 spans 16 amino acids.